Listed below are T cell receptor beta chains from one sample, sequenced in a study of siplizumab effects on memory and regulatory T cells. Only in-frame clones appear in the TCRdb table, and some are missing; sequencing was by immunoSEQ multiplex PCR. The data show tens of thousands of clones, with 95% to 98% seen just once and approximately 0.99% held by the top ten. Sequencing input: naive CD8+ T cells sorted from blood. These receptors all stem from a human donor in good health. Each CDR3 is given with its conserved first and last residue. Fields, in order: V gene, clone size, J gene, D gene, CDR3 protein, CDR3 DNA. The D gene is left open where the match is weak. Not all rows give a size; the values are once, few, many and, for expanded clones, a class.

>TRBV7-6|-|TRBJ1-1|-
CASSSTRQHNTEAFF
TGTGCCAGCAGTTCAACCCGACAGCATAACACTGAAGCTTTCTTT
>TRBV5-1|-|TRBJ2-7|-
CASSLGYEQYF
TGCGCCAGCAGCTTGGGGTACGAGCAGTACTTC
>TRBV4-3|-|TRBJ2-1|TRBD2
CASSGLVAGSSYNEQFF
TGCGCCAGCAGCGGATTAGTAGCGGGGAGCTCCTACAATGAGCAGTTCTTC
>TRBV6-6|once|TRBJ2-7|TRBD1
CASAPRGQDYEQYF
TGTGCCAGCGCTCCGAGGGGGCAGGACTACGAGCAGTACTTC
>TRBV28|-|TRBJ1-5|-
CASSFRWGGNQPQHF
TGTGCCAGCAGTTTCCGGTGGGGGGGCAATCAGCCCCAGCATTTT
>TRBV2|-|TRBJ1-2|-
CASSSYSDYGYTF
TGTGCCAGCAGTTCGTATAGCGACTATGGCTACACCTTC
>TRBV4-1|-|TRBJ1-3|-
CASSQGLEWGDSGNTIYF
TGCGCCAGCAGCCAAGGACTTGAATGGGGAGACTCTGGAAACACCATATATTTT
>TRBV5-1|-|TRBJ1-1|TRBD1
CASSLTGGRTEAFF
TGCGCCAGCAGCTTGACAGGGGGAAGGACTGAAGCTTTCTTT
>TRBV10-1|-|TRBJ2-3|-
CASSESWQDTQYF
TGCGCCAGCAGTGAGTCTTGGCAAGATACGCAGTATTTT
>TRBV7-3|-|TRBJ2-2|-
CASSLEPNTGELFF
TGTGCCAGCAGCCTCGAGCCGAACACCGGGGAGCTGTTTTTT
>TRBV7-9|-|TRBJ1-1|-
CASRSTTAINTEAFF
TGTGCCAGCCGATCCACGACAGCCATTAACACTGAAGCTTTCTTT
>TRBV30|-|TRBJ2-3|TRBD2
CAWALSGSSADTQYF
TGTGCCTGGGCCCTTAGCGGGAGTTCTGCAGATACGCAGTATTTT
>TRBV25-1|-|TRBJ2-7|TRBD2
CASSGGLAGGLSYEQYF
TGTGCCAGCAGTGGGGGACTAGCGGGAGGGCTGTCCTACGAGCAGTACTTC
>TRBV18|-|TRBJ2-2|-
CASSPTVPGELFF
TGTGCCAGCTCACCGACAGTCCCCGGGGAGCTGTTTTTT
>TRBV5-1|-|TRBJ2-7|TRBD1
CASSRPSGGSYEQYF
TGCGCCAGCAGCAGACCCTCAGGGGGCAGTTACGAGCAGTACTTC
>TRBV5-1|once|TRBJ2-7|-
CASSLTAAYEQYF
TGCGCCAGCAGCTTGACGGCCGCCTACGAGCAGTACTTC
>TRBV27|-|TRBJ2-7|-
CASSFAGAYEQYF
TGTGCCAGCAGTTTTGCGGGTGCCTACGAGCAGTACTTC
>TRBV20-1|-|TRBJ1-2|-
CSAREGYTF
TGCAGTGCTAGAGAAGGCTACACCTTC
>TRBV6-6|once|TRBJ2-7|TRBD1
CASSRTGVDEQYF
TGTGCCAGCTCCCGGACAGGGGTCGACGAGCAGTACTTC
>TRBV16|-|TRBJ1-2|-
CASSLSVDYGYTF
TGTGCCAGCAGCCTCTCCGTGGACTATGGCTACACCTTC
>TRBV11-2|-|TRBJ2-7|-
CASSLGDLYEQYF
TGTGCCAGCAGCTTAGGGGACTTGTACGAGCAGTACTTC
>TRBV5-4|-|TRBJ2-1|-
CASSLESHNEQFF
TGTGCCAGCAGCTTGGAGAGCCACAATGAGCAGTTCTTC
>TRBV7-9|once|TRBJ2-7|-
CASSAEYRSEQYF
TGTGCCAGCAGCGCGGAATACAGATCCGAGCAGTACTTC
>TRBV7-6|-|TRBJ2-7|-
CASSLGSGGDYEQYF
TGTGCCAGCAGCTTAGGTTCTGGCGGGGACTACGAGCAGTACTTC
>TRBV10-2|-|TRBJ1-2|TRBD1
CASSEHRGFGYTF
TGCGCCAGCAGTGAGCACAGGGGCTTCGGCTACACCTTC
>TRBV9|-|TRBJ1-1|-
CASSVGYREVNTEAFF
TGTGCCAGCAGCGTAGGGTACAGGGAGGTGAACACTGAAGCTTTCTTT
>TRBV7-3|-|TRBJ2-1|TRBD2
CASSLGASGNNEQFF
TGTGCCAGCAGCTTAGGGGCTAGCGGAAACAATGAGCAGTTCTTC
>TRBV15|-|TRBJ2-7|TRBD2
CATSRLEAGAIHEQYF
TGTGCCACCAGCAGACTAGAGGCGGGAGCGATCCACGAGCAGTACTTC
>TRBV19|-|TRBJ1-1|-
CASSIMAFREAFF
TGTGCCAGTAGTATCATGGCCTTCCGGGAAGCTTTCTTT
>TRBV13|once|TRBJ2-7|-
CASSLLANEQYF
TGTGCCAGCAGCTTACTGGCAAACGAGCAGTACTTC
>TRBV9|-|TRBJ1-1|-
CASSVVGGDTEAFF
TGTGCCAGCAGCGTTGTGGGGGGCGACACTGAAGCTTTCTTT
>TRBV5-5|-|TRBJ2-1|TRBD1
CASSPQTGGYNEQFF
TGTGCCAGCAGTCCACAGACAGGGGGGTACAATGAGCAGTTCTTC
>TRBV9|-|TRBJ2-5|-
CASSDANQETQYF
TGTGCCAGCAGCGATGCCAACCAAGAGACCCAGTACTTC
>TRBV7-3|-|TRBJ1-1|-
CASSMGGAYTEAFF
TGTGCCAGCTCCATGGGGGGCGCTTACACTGAAGCTTTCTTT
>TRBV7-9|-|TRBJ2-1|-
CASSSGDSPTTYNEQFF
TGTGCCAGCAGCTCGGGGGACTCTCCCACGACCTACAATGAGCAGTTCTTC
>TRBV5-1|-|TRBJ1-1|TRBD1
CASSPGQAALDTEAFF
TGCGCCAGCAGCCCGGGACAGGCCGCGCTGGACACTGAAGCTTTCTTT
>TRBV10-2|-|TRBJ2-2|-
CASTIPQGTGELFF
TGCGCCAGCACCATTCCACAGGGCACCGGGGAGCTGTTTTTT
>TRBV6-5|-|TRBJ2-1|TRBD2
CASSGGLAGANEQFF
TGTGCCAGCAGTGGCGGACTAGCGGGAGCCAATGAGCAGTTCTTC
>TRBV7-8|-|TRBJ1-1|-
CASSLGLGTEAFF
TGTGCCAGCAGCTTAGGGTTGGGCACTGAAGCTTTCTTT
>TRBV30|-|TRBJ2-1|TRBD1
CAWTRQGISYNEQFF
TGTGCCTGGACTAGACAGGGAATCTCCTACAATGAGCAGTTCTTC
>TRBV5-4|-|TRBJ1-4|-
CASSLGGRGNEKLFF
TGTGCCAGCAGCTTGGGGGGCAGGGGTAATGAAAAACTGTTTTTT
>TRBV5-8|-|TRBJ1-5|TRBD1
CASSPGTGFGNQPQHF
TGTGCCAGCAGCCCAGGGACAGGGTTTGGAAATCAGCCCCAGCATTTT
>TRBV13|-|TRBJ2-1|-
CASSTTGTPSDESYNEQFF
TGTGCCAGCAGCACTACCGGGACTCCCTCGGATGAGTCCTACAATGAGCAGTTCTTC
>TRBV6-1|-|TRBJ2-7|TRBD2
CASGLAGPYEQYF
TGTGCCAGTGGACTAGCGGGTCCCTACGAGCAGTACTTC
>TRBV5-1|once|TRBJ2-5|TRBD2
CASSRSGEETQYF
TGCGCCAGCAGCCGTAGCGGGGAAGAGACCCAGTACTTC
>TRBV4-1|-|TRBJ1-1|-
CASSQEPGLNTEAFF
TGCGCCAGCAGCCAAGAACCCGGCCTGAACACTGAAGCTTTCTTT
>TRBV6-5|once|TRBJ2-7|-
CASSYDRRSYEQYF
TGTGCCAGCAGTTACGACCGACGATCGTACGAGCAGTACTTC
>TRBV9|-|TRBJ1-5|-
CASSVATNQPQHF
TGTGCCAGCAGCGTAGCCACTAATCAGCCCCAGCATTTT